Below are 5 T cell receptor beta chains sequenced from a single sample in a study of T cells in Graves' hyperthyroidism and ophthalmopathy. The investigators amplified TCR beta CDR3 regions from RNA transcripts. In the first-round RT-PCR of the TCR CDR3, the HTBI primer set was used. TCRdb used MiXCR to reprocess the multiplex PCR reads, holding one entry per CDR3 protein. The sample has 360,000 or so distinct CDR3 sequences; about a fifth are singletons. The sample consisted of blood. The receptor source for this set is a young woman with Graves' hyperthyroidism.

This clonotype has a handful of counts. The V and J genes are TRBV6-5 and TRBJ1-2; D is ambiguous. CDR3 size: 13 residues. With 7 bases removed from V and 4 bases from J, the gap between germline ends came to 13 bases. Per the germline V gene, CDR1 is MNHEY and CDR2 is SVGAGI. In DNA form, the CDR3 reads TGTGCCAGCACTTCGGCAGGTCCCTATGGCTACACCTTC. It specifies CASTSAGPYGYTF.

The sample holds many counts of this clonotype. The rearrangement links TRBV5-1 to TRBJ2-7; TRBD1 matches at 7 bases. The CDR3 is 15 amino acids. Unmatched junction bases numbered 8, after V lost 5 bases and J lost 0 bases. Germline V CDR1 and CDR2: SGHRS, YFSETQ. CDR3 region: CASSYTGVSSYEQYF. DNA of the CDR3: TGCGCCAGCAGTTATACAGGGGTCAGCTCCTACGAGCAGTACTTC.

This clonotype was recorded at least ten times. The rearrangement uses TRBV28 and TRBJ1-5; D is undetermined. Germline CDR1 is MDHEN and CDR2 is SYDVKM. The V end lost 6 bases, the J end lost 4 bases, and 13 bases lay between the germline ends. The CDR3 extends over 14 amino acids. The CDR3 sequence is CASSPLRLNQPQHF. The CDR3 coding sequence is TGTGCCAGCAGCCCGCTACGACTGAATCAGCCCCAGCATTTT.

This clonotype was detected many times. V gene TRBV28 combines with J gene TRBJ1-5; unclear D gene. The CDR3 is 14 residues long. Germline V CDR1 and CDR2: MDHEN, SYDVKM. V was clipped by 8 bases and J by 5 bases, with 16 bases between them. This chain's CDR3 is CASGPHSGDQPQHF. The CDR3 DNA sequence: TGTGCCAGCGGCCCCCATTCTGGAGATCAGCCCCAGCATTTT.

This clonotype was recorded many times. The chain uses TRBV6-2 or TRBV6-3 and TRBJ2-2; a possible D gene is TRBD1 (5 bases). The CDR3 covers 14 residues. Germline CDR1 is MNHEY and CDR2 is SVGEGT. Trimming took off 7 bases at V and 7 bases at J, with 16 bases between the two ends. The CDR3 DNA sequence: TGTGCCAGCACCGACAGAACAGAAAGCGGGGAGCTGTTTTTT. Its protein is CASTDRTESGELFF.